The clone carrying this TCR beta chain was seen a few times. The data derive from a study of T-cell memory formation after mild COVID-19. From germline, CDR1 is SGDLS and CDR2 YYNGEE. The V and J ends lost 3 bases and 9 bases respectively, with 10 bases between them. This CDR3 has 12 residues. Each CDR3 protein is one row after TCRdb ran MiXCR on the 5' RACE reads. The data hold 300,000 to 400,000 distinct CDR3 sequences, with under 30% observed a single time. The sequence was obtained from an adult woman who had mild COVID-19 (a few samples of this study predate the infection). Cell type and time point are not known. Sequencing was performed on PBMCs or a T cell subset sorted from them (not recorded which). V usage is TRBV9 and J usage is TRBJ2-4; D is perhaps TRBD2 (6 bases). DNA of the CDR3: TGTGCCAGCAGCGCGGGGGAAAGCATTCAGTACTTC. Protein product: CASSAGESIQYF.